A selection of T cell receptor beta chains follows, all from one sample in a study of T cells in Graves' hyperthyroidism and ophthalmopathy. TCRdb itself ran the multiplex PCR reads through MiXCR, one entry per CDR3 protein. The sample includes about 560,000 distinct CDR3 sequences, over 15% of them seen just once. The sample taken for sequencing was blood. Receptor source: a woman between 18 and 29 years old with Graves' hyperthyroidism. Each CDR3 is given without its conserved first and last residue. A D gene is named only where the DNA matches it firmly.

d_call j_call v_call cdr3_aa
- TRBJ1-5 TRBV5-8 ASSFGDNQPQH
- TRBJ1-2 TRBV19 ASSSRTKLEGYT
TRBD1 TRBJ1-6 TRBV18 ASSNRGDSPLH
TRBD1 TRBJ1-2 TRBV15 ATSRDRGSYGYT
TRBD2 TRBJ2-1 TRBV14 ASSRGTSGNEQF
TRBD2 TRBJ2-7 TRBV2 ASKGGRAYEQY
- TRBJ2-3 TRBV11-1 ASSWRGSEDTQY
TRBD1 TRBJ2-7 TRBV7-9 ASSLGGTGDYEQY
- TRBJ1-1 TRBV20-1 SARDKGYAEAF
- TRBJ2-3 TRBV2 ASIEIYTDTQY
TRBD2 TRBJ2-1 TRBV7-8 ASSLKSGGYNEQF
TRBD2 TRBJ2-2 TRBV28 ASSLGEAGELTGELF
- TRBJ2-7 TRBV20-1 SASRPRGPSYEQY
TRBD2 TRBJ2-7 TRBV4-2 ASSQDLAGVSYEQY
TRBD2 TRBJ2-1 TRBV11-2 ASSFLAGGLSNEQF
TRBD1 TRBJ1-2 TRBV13 ASSGTGVRGYT
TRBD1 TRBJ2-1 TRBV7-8 ASSPRPPGQGGEQF
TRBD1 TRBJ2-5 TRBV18 ASSDRGETQY
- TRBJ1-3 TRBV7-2 ASSSGVGNTIY
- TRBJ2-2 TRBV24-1 ATSKDGVNTGELF
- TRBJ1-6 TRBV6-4 ASSQRGFSNGDSYNSPLH
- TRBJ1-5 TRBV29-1 SVAQGINQPQH
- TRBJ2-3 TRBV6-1 ASSPSTDTRY
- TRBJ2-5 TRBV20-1 SAIPTSSQETQY
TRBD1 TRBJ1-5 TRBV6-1 ASSEWKGTGGQPQH
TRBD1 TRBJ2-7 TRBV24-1 ATSETGVDEQY